The next 29 T cell receptor beta chains were all read from a single sample in a study of cytomegalovirus exposure and HLA in healthy donors. PCR was performed using 60 Vbeta and 13 Jbeta primers. Only in-frame clones appear in the TCRdb table, and some are missing; sequencing was by immunoSEQ multiplex PCR. The data show under 100,000 clones, with more than 75% seen just once and 6.5% to 8.5% held by the top ten. The source material was PBMCs. The receptors were sampled from a human donor in good health.

The chain employs TRBV2 and TRBJ2-7, with a tentative D call TRBD1 (6 bases). V gave up 8 bases and J gave up 5 bases, with 16 bases separating them. This CDR3 region has 13 residues. Germline CDR1 and CDR2: SNHLY and FYNNEI. CDR3 nucleotide sequence: TGTGCCAGCGAACGGGACATCGGGGACGAGCAGTACTTC. Its translation: CASERDIGDEQYF.

The chain recombines TRBV7-9 with TRBJ1-2; 7 nucleotides line up with TRBD1. Germline V gene data show CDR1 as SEHNR and CDR2 as FQNEAQ (reference sequence). This CDR3 spans 13 amino acids. V was clipped by 8 bases and J by 8 bases; unmatched bases: 11. DNA of the CDR3: TGTGCCAGCCGAACCCAGACAGGGAGAGGCTACACCTTC. Its protein is CASRTQTGRGYTF.

This chain links TRBV5-1 with TRBJ1-6; tentatively, D is TRBD1 (5 bases). The CDR3 loop spans 14 amino acids. The germline gives CDR1 SGHRS, CDR2 YFSETQ. V lost 7 bases, J lost 6 bases, and 14 bases lay in between. The CDR3 DNA reads TGCGCCAGCCAAACAGGAGGGCCTAATTCACCCCTCCACTTT. It is translated as CASQTGGPNSPLHF.

The rearrangement uses TRBV7-8 and TRBJ1-6; D possibly corresponds to TRBD1 (6 bases). Trimming removed 5 bases at V and 10 bases at J, with 21 bases between. Germline CDR1 is SGHVS and CDR2 is FQNEAQ. The CDR3 loop spans 16 amino acids. As DNA, the CDR3 is TGTGCCAGCAGCGAGTACAGGGAGTTAAGGCGGTCACCCCTCCACTTT. Encoded protein: CASSEYRELRRSPLHF.

This sequence joins TRBV27 and TRBJ2-7; TRBD1 matches at 8 bases. V was clipped by 3 bases and J by 4 bases; unmatched bases: 5. The CDR3 spans 14 residues. Per the germline V gene, CDR1 is MNHEY and CDR2 is SMNVEV (reference sequence). The CDR3: CASSFGQGSYEQYF. DNA for the CDR3: TGTGCCAGCAGTTTTGGACAGGGTAGTTACGAGCAGTACTTC.

The CDR3 loop is CASSPHPTGELFF. CDR3 sequence (DNA): TGTGCCAGCAGCCCACACCCCACCGGGGAGCTGTTTTTT. The rearrangement links TRBV11-3 to TRBJ2-2, with D uncertain. V dropped 5 bases and J dropped 4 bases, with 8 bases sitting between them. Germline V lookup: CDR1 SGHNT, CDR2 YENEEA. This CDR3 has 13 residues.

The V and J genes are TRBV19 and TRBJ2-1; 9 bases align to TRBD2. This CDR3 has 16 amino acids. After removal of 4 bases from V and 4 bases from J, the junction contained 8 bases not matched to a gene. Germline V CDR1 and CDR2: LNHDA, SQIVND (reference sequence). The CDR3 reads CASSTSRLAGYNEQFF. DNA of the CDR3: TGTGCCAGTAGTACCAGTCGTCTAGCGGGATACAATGAGCAGTTCTTC.

The rearrangement joins TRBV9 to TRBJ2-1; the match to TRBD2 covers 7 bases. The CDR3 is 14 residues long. The V gene end was trimmed by 2 bases and the J gene end by 9 bases; junction bases not matched to a gene: 8. Germline V gene data show CDR1 as SGDLS and CDR2 as YYNGEE. The DNA of the CDR3 is TGTGCCAGCAGCGTCACGGGGGGAACGGGTGAGCAGTTCTTC. Protein sequence: CASSVTGGTGEQFF.

As for this clone: Just one base apart from a much larger clone, this may be a read error. V and J are TRBV6-1 and TRBJ2-5, with 11 bases matching TRBD1. The J call may be incorrect, as the DNA end agrees better with TRBJ2-7. The CDR3 extends over 14 amino acids. In germline, CDR1 is MNHNS, CDR2 SASEGT. The DNA for the CDR3 is TGTGCCAGCATGACGGGACAGGGGGCCTACGAGCAGTACTTC. Residues: CASMTGQGAYEQYF.

Note on this clone: Other DNA sequences within the sample encode an identical CDR3. The chain couples TRBV29-1 to TRBJ1-1, with 10 bases lining up with TRBD1. The V and J ends lost 4 bases and 2 bases, in that order; junction bases with no gene match: 1. CDR1 is SQVTM and CDR2 is ANQGSEA in the germline V gene. The CDR3 runs 13 residues. DNA for the CDR3: TGCAGCGTTGGGACAGGGGGAAACACTGAAGCTTTCTTT. Its translation is CSVGTGGNTEAFF.

DNA for the CDR3: TGTGCCAGCAGCGAGCGTAGAGGGGGCCTAGCTAACTATGGCTACACCTTC. As protein: CASSERRGGLANYGYTF. This sequence joins TRBV5-6 and TRBJ1-2; the match to TRBD1 covers 7 bases. CDR1 is SGHDT and CDR2 is YYEEEE in the germline V gene. Trimming removed 4 bases from V and 0 bases from J; junction bases left unmatched: 12. The CDR3 runs to 17 residues.

This clone appeared a few times. This sequence joins TRBV6-5 and TRBJ2-7, with TRBD2 as a possible D gene (5 bases). CDR1 MNHEY and CDR2 SVGAGI come from the germline V gene. Trimming took off 6 bases at V and 4 bases at J, with 13 bases between the two ends. The CDR3 is made up of 13 amino acids. In DNA form, the CDR3 reads TGTGCCAGCAGGAGGGTGGTTTCTTACGAGCAGTACTTC. It yields the protein CASRRVVSYEQYF.

The sample holds one count of this clone. This chain connects TRBV5-1 to TRBJ2-3, with 10 bases fitting TRBD2. Germline CDR1 SGHRS, CDR2 YFSETQ. There are 15 residues in the CDR3. The V gene end was trimmed by 5 bases and the J gene end by 0 bases; junction bases not matched to a gene: 3. The CDR3 protein is CASRAGLASTDTQYF. The CDR3 DNA reads as TGCGCCAGCAGAGCGGGACTAGCGAGCACAGATACGCAGTATTTT.

The V gene is TRBV5-1, the J gene TRBJ2-1, with 9 bases that match TRBD2. Germline CDR1 SGHRS, CDR2 YFSETQ. V was pared by 0 bases and J by 4 bases, with 5 bases of the junction left unmatched. The CDR3 runs 16 residues. In nucleotides, the CDR3 is TGCGCCAGCAGCTTGGCTTCCCTAGCGGGATACAATGAGCAGTTCTTC. Amino acids: CASSLASLAGYNEQFF.

The rearrangement links TRBV27 to TRBJ2-5, with D tentatively TRBD2 (6 bases). The CDR3 consists of 14 residues. With 5 bases removed from V and 3 bases from J, the gap between germline ends came to 13 bases. Germline CDR1 is MNHEY and CDR2 is SMNVEV (reference sequence). Here the CDR3 DNA reads TGTGCCAGCAGTGCGGGGTACGCGAAAGAGACCCAGTACTTC. Residues: CASSAGYAKETQYF.

The genes are TRBV6-5 and TRBJ1-1; D is unclear. Per germline, CDR1 MNHEY and CDR2 SVGAGI. V shed 3 bases and J shed 6 bases, with 8 bases lying between them. The CDR3 has 12 amino acids. CDR3 amino acids: CASSYWGAEAFF. The CDR3 DNA reads TGTGCCAGCAGTTATTGGGGAGCTGAAGCTTTCTTT.

The CDR3 protein is CASSRGLYEQYF. The CDR3 DNA reads as TGTGCCAGCAGCCGCGGACTGTACGAGCAGTACTTC. V usage is TRBV5-8 and J usage is TRBJ2-7; a possible D gene is TRBD2 (5 bases). Deletions cut 4 bases from V and 4 bases from J, with 9 bases between. CDR1 is SGHTS and CDR2 is YDEGEE in the germline V gene. The CDR3 runs to 12 residues. The whole variable domain, remainder taken from reference TRBV5-8 and TRBJ2-7, is EAGVTQSPTHLIKTRGQQATLRCSPISGHTSVYWYQQALGLGLQFLLWYDEGEERNRGNFPPRFSGRQFPNYSSELNVNALELEDSALYLCASSRGLYEQYFGPGTRLTVT.

V and J are TRBV6-5 and TRBJ2-5; weak D call: TRBD2 (5 bases). The length of the CDR3 is 14 residues. Trimming removed 0 bases at V and 4 bases at J, with 9 bases between. Germline lookup yields CDR1 MNHEY and CDR2 SVGAGI. Here the CDR3 reads CASSYSGGRETQYF. The CDR3 DNA sequence: TGTGCCAGCAGTTACTCTGGCGGGCGAGAGACCCAGTACTTC.

The chain is built from TRBV7-8 and TRBJ1-2, with unresolved D. This CDR3 is 12 amino acids long. Per germline, CDR1 SGHVS and CDR2 FQNEAQ. V was pared by 3 bases and J by 8 bases, with 10 bases between. CDR3 nucleotides: TGTGCCAGCAGCTTTAATGGCCGAGGCTACACCTTC. Its translation: CASSFNGRGYTF.

This clone was seen just once. This chain uses TRBV7-8 with TRBJ1-4; perhaps TRBD1 as D (5 bases). Trimming shortened V by 3 bases and J by 1 base, and 9 bases separated the two germline ends. The V gene's germline CDR1 is SGHVS and CDR2 FQNEAQ. This CDR3 contains 15 residues. CDR3 sequence: CASSFGDRTNEKLFF. CDR3 DNA sequence: TGTGCCAGCAGCTTCGGAGACAGAACTAATGAAAAACTGTTTTTT. Combining the CDR3 with reference TRBV7-8 and TRBJ1-4 gives the whole variable domain GAGVSQSPRYKVAKRGQDVALRCDPISGHVSLFWYQQALGQGPEFLTYFQNEAQLDKSGLPSDRFFAERPEGSVSTLKIQRTQQEDSAVYLCASSFGDRTNEKLFFGSGTQLSVL.

This chain links TRBV6-5 with TRBJ2-3, with 9 positions matching TRBD2. Germline CDR1 is MNHEY and CDR2 is SVGAGI. The trim removed 0 bases at V and 3 bases at J, leaving 4 bases unmatched. The CDR3 has 16 amino acids. CDR3 amino acids: CASSYSASGVTDTQYF. Written as DNA, the CDR3 is TGTGCCAGCAGTTACTCGGCTAGCGGGGTGACAGATACGCAGTATTTT.

The chain combines TRBV10-3 with TRBJ1-1, with D possibly matching TRBD1 (5 bases). CDR3 length: 12 residues. Trimming took off 4 bases at V and 10 bases at J, with 13 bases between the two ends. The germline gives CDR1 ENHRY, CDR2 SYGVKD. CDR3 coding DNA: TGTGCCATCAGTGGAACGGGGGGGGGAGCTTTCTTT. Its protein product is CAISGTGGGAFF.

The chain carries TRBV9 and TRBJ2-1; D is uncertain. The germline CDR1 and CDR2 sequences are SGDLS and YYNGEE. The CDR3 runs to 15 residues. The V end lost 0 bases, the J end lost 4 bases, and 11 bases lay between the germline ends. For the CDR3, the DNA is TGTGCCAGCAGCGTAGGGTCAGGTGATTACAATGAGCAGTTCTTC. Encoded protein: CASSVGSGDYNEQFF.

V and J are TRBV18 and TRBJ2-2; TRBD2 matches 7 bases. CDR3 length: 14 amino acids. CDR1 and CDR2 from the germline V gene are KGHSH and LQKENI. Losses at the gene ends were 5 bases for V and 8 bases for J; bases not matched to a gene: 8. CDR3 in amino acids: CASSGLAVTGELFF. As DNA, the CDR3 is TGTGCCAGCTCAGGCCTAGCGGTGACTGGGGAGCTGTTTTTT.

For the CDR3, the DNA is TGCGCCAGCAACGGACAGGGTCCCAACACCGGGGAGCTGTTTTTT. This encodes CASNGQGPNTGELFF. This rearrangement joins TRBV5-1 to TRBJ2-2, with 8 bases aligning to TRBD1. The CDR3 is 15 residues long. Germline V CDR1 and CDR2: SGHRS, YFSETQ. V lost 6 bases, J lost 2 bases, and 6 bases stayed unmatched. Together with reference TRBV5-1 and TRBJ2-2, the CDR3 gives the full variable domain: KAGVTQTPRYLIKTRGQQVTLSCSPISGHRSVSWYQQTPGQGLQFLFEYFSETQRNKGNFPGRFSGRQFSNSRSEMNVSTLELGDSALYLCASNGQGPNTGELFFGEGSRLTVL.

The chain joins TRBV5-6 to TRBJ2-5; 8 nucleotides match TRBD1. TRBJ2-7 matches the DNA end more closely, so the J call is doubtful. The CDR3 is 14 amino acids. Germline V gene data show CDR1 as SGHDT and CDR2 as YYEEEE. The CDR3 protein is CASSFTGGNYEQYF. DNA for the CDR3: TGTGCCAGCAGCTTTACAGGGGGGAACTACGAGCAGTACTTC.

This clone was recorded once. This chain joins TRBV9 and TRBJ2-3; D gene uncertain. The CDR3 has 14 amino acids. V lost 0 bases, J lost 0 bases, and 5 bases lay in between. Germline CDR1 reads SGDLS; CDR2 reads YYNGEE. CDR3 coding DNA: TGTGCCAGCAGCGTAGTCAAAAGCACAGATACGCAGTATTTT. This gives the protein CASSVVKSTDTQYF. Combining the CDR3 with reference TRBV9 and TRBJ2-3 gives the whole variable domain DSGVTQTPKHLITATGQRVTLRCSPRSGDLSVYWYQQSLDQGLQFLIQYYNGEERAKGNILERFSAQQFPDLHSELNLSSLELGDSALYFCASSVVKSTDTQYFGPGTRLTVL.

The gene calls are TRBV5-8 and TRBJ2-1, with 11 positions matching TRBD2. V shed 4 bases, J shed 5 bases, and the junction held 5 bases outside the gene matches. The germline gives CDR1 SGHTS, CDR2 YDEGEE. This CDR3 region has 15 residues. The CDR3 coding sequence is TGTGCCAGCAGCCTGGGACTAGCGGAAAACAATGAGCAGTTCTTC. Translation gives CASSLGLAENNEQFF.

This sequence joins TRBV19 and TRBJ2-2; 7 bases are a match to TRBD2. Germline CDR1 and CDR2: LNHDA and SQIVND (reference sequence). V gave up 5 bases and J gave up 5 bases; unmatched junction bases: 14. The CDR3 length is 17 residues. CDR3 sequence reads: CASSPGDAGVWTGELFF. CDR3 nucleotide sequence: TGTGCCAGTAGTCCGGGGGATGCGGGAGTTTGGACCGGGGAGCTGTTTTTT.